This T cell receptor (beta chain) came from a study of blood T cell repertoires in COVID-19. Overall study: PBMCs, B-cell-depleted T cells, or T cells were the source of the cDNA or gDNA that made up the material.

Germline lookup yields CDR1 SGHKS and CDR2 YYEKEE (reference sequence). The ends were cut back, 1 base at V and 4 bases at J, with 13 bases in the middle. This CDR3 spans 15 amino acids. In the authors' workflow: Nucleated cell counts were estimated from reference gene primer amplification. Assay used: immunoSEQ multiplex PCR; TCRdb lists only in-frame clones, some missing. V and J calls and clone size are copied from that table; D and trimming were computed from the DNA. The profile covers roughly 80,000 clones, with over 75% appearing a single time and more than 14% taken by the ten largest. What was sequenced was peripheral blood. This chain links TRBV5-5 with TRBJ2-3; D is ambiguous. This clonotype was sampled from a woman aged 65 to 85 with acute or convalescent COVID-19. CDR3 loop: CASSLSDLRPDTQYF. In DNA, the CDR3 is TGTGCCAGCAGCTTGTCAGACTTGCGTCCAGATACGCAGTATTTT.